This T cell receptor beta chain was sequenced during a study of T cell responses to AZD1222 COVID-19 vaccine. Whole-study results and caveats: At baseline, seropositivity was found in only six or seven AZD1222 recipients.

The analysis combined second doses at about 4 or about 12 weeks. Method: immunoSEQ multiplex PCR; TCRdb's copy keeps in-frame clones and lacks some. The table has over 50,000 clones, 89% seen once; the top ten hold 13% to 15%. On this clone itself: Its antigen is still unknown.

CDR3 length equals 14 residues. Unmatched junction bases numbered 9, after V lost 4 bases and J lost 6 bases. Per germline, CDR1 SGHNT and CDR2 YYREEE (reference sequence). V is TRBV5-4 and J is TRBJ1-2, with 7 bases fitting TRBD1. The receptor's source is an adult who received the AZD1222 COVID-19 vaccine. Sequencing used peripheral blood, obtained 28 days after the second AZD1222 dose. In DNA, the CDR3 is TGTGCCAGCAGCCCGCGACAGGGATCGAATGGCTACACCTTC. This sequence encodes CASSPRQGSNGYTF.